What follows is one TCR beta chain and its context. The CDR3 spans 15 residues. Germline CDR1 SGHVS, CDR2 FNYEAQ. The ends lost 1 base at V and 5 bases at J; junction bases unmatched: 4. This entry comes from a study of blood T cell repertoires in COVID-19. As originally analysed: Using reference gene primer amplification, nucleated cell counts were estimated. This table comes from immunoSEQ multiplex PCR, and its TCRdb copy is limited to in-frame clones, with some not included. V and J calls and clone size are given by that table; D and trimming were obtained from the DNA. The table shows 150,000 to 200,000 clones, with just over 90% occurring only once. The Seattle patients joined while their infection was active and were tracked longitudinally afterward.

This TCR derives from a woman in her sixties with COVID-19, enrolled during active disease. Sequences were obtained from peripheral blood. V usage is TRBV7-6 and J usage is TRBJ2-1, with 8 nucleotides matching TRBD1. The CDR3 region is CASSLEQGVDNEQFF. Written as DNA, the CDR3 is TGTGCCAGCAGCTTAGAACAGGGGGTCGACAATGAGCAGTTCTTC.